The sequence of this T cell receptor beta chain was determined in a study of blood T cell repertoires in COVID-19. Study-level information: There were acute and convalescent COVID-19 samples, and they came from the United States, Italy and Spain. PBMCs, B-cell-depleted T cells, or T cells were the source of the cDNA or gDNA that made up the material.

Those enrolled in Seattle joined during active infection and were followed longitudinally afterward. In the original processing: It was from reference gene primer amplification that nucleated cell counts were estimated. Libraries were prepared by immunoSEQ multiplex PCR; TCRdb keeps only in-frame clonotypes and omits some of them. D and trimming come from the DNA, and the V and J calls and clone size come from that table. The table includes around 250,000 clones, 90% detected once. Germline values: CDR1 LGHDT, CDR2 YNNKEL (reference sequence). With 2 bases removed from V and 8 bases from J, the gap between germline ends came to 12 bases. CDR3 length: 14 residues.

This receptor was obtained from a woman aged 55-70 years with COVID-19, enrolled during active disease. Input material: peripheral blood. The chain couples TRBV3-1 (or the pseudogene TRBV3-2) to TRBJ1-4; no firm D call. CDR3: CASSQMSRSEKLFF. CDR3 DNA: TGTGCCAGCAGCCAAATGTCACGTAGCGAAAAACTGTTTTTT.